The source of this TCR beta chain is a study of T cell responses to AZD1222 COVID-19 vaccine (dated by TCRdb to 2020 to 2022). Context from the whole study: AZD1222 recipients given second doses at about 4 weeks or at about 12 weeks were pooled, since spike-specific TCR depth and breadth were not found to differ between the two schedules. Trial participants were enrolled by age into 18-55, 56-69 and 70-plus year subgroups, with roughly 160, 29 and 62 TCR-sequenced participants respectively. A total of around 240 trial participants underwent TCR sequencing, of whom about 200 received two doses of AZD1222 and some 26 received two doses of the MenACWY control vaccine. Study-wide findings and limitations: The 56-69-year group was small, and its depth increase did not reach significance, likely because of low power. Vaccine-associated CD4 TCRs spanned the whole spike protein, with dominant responses in regions 160-218 and 743-854. Reportedly, close to half of the unique spike-specific TCRs recognized epitopes lying outside the regions that are mutated in the B.1.351 and B.1.1.7 variants. Participants were mostly white British, with more females than males. The authors suggested clonal diversity may have been underestimated. Because no day 14 peak-response samples were available, repertoires were characterized only after the peak T cell response. Conclusions about previously exposed vaccinees are limited because only six or seven AZD1222 recipients were SARS-CoV-2 seropositive at baseline. After two AZD1222 doses, spike-specific TCR breadth and depth were significantly higher than at day 0 and than in MenACWY recipients.

The CDR3 regions of human TCRbeta chains were analyzed by immunosequencing. The source study handled its data this way. Repertoire TCRs were matched against a reference library of SARS-CoV-2-specific TCRs generated with the MIRA antigen-specificity platform. Breadth was defined as the fraction of unique TCRs that were SARS-CoV-2-associated. Depth was defined as the fraction of total T cells that were SARS-CoV-2-associated. Using the MIRA data, every spike-specific TCR was mapped to the spike region that the TCR reacted to and assigned to either a CD4 or a CD8 class. Log10-transformed breadth and depth values were compared by one-way ANOVA with Sidak's multiple comparisons tests. The table comes from immuneACCESS by way of TCRdb, which keeps in-frame sequences with V and J called. Part of the clones is missing from these tables; in studies checked, under half for an unresolved V gene and the rest for unknown reasons. V, J and clone size are taken as reported in that table, and D and trimming were inferred from the DNA itself. For this sample the table gives roughly 100,000 clones, of which 91% were detected only once. 45% to 55% of the sample is held by the ten biggest clonotypes.

The time point label here, explained by the study, means: baseline before first vaccination. Vaccinee samples were obtained from the UK trials COV001 and COV002, which included a single-blind randomized controlled phase 2/3 trial of AZD1222 (ChAdOx1 nCoV-19) in healthy adults. For TCRbeta chain sequencing, PBMC samples from trial participants were taken at day 0 and at day 28 after the second dose. The CDR3 runs 18 amino acids, cysteine and phenylalanine included. Left in the record is the CDR3 DNA by itself, 54 bases read in frame from the first base. V is cut back by 1 base and J by 1 base, with 12 bases in the junction unmatched. The germline V gene sets CDR1 to SGHRS and CDR2 to YFSETQ. About this clone: What antigen it recognizes has not been identified. One base away there is no much larger clone; base qualities are not given.

In this chain, TRBV5-1 is recombined with TRBJ1-1; the central 8 bases match TRBD1. The clonotype was recovered from an adult in good health. Source: peripheral blood, taken on day 0 of AZD1222 vaccination. At the DNA level, the sequence is TGCGCCAGCAGCTTGAGGGGGCGGACAGGGACCCCGAACACTGAAGCTTTCTTT. Translated, it reads CASSLRGRTGTPNTEAFF.